The entry below gives a single T cell receptor beta chain sequence along with its context. Its specificity is unknown. The data belong to a study of blood T cells in healthy people across ages. The second PCR ran roughly 6 to 11 cycles with a sample-barcoded 5' primer and J-beta primers. A template-switch adaptor containing 12 random nucleotides labeled each cDNA molecule. TCRdb reprocessed the 5' RACE reads with MiXCR, giving one entry per CDR3 protein. The table records about 640,000 distinct CDR3 sequences, 40% to 45% of them present only once. Germline V lookup: CDR1 LGHDT, CDR2 YNNKEL (reference sequence). V was cut by 4 bases and J by 0 bases, with 10 bases left in between. The CDR3 is made up of 14 amino acids. Overall study results and limits: Unknown donor CMV status possibly confounded expanded clonotype changes. More naive CD4+ cells and higher diversity marked long-lived donors relative to aged donors. As naive T cell percentage varied, TCR beta diversity correlated strongly with it.

What was sequenced was blood. V is TRBV3-1 and J is TRBJ2-7, with no clear D. This receptor was identified in a man of 80 years or more in good health. The chain's CDR3 is CASSPGEPSYEQYF. CDR3 DNA: TGTGCCAGCAGCCCCGGAGAACCCTCCTACGAGCAGTACTTC.